The entry below describes one TCR beta chain. The sample belongs to a study of cytomegalovirus exposure and HLA in healthy donors. At the level of the study: Clustering assigned approximately 79% of the 350 to 400 genotyped donors to the Caucasian-associated ancestry cluster.

Germline CDR1 and CDR2: SGHRS and YFSETQ. Trimming took off 1 base at V and 3 bases at J, with 10 bases between the two ends. The CDR3 loop spans 14 amino acids. 60 Vbeta and 13 Jbeta primers were used in PCR. Sequenced by immunoSEQ multiplex PCR; TCRdb stores in-frame clones only, minus some. The sample includes about 130,000 clones, 75% to 85% of them seen just once. The clonotype originates from a man aged 45-65 years in good health and CMV-seronegative. The sample taken for sequencing was PBMCs. The J gene is TRBJ1-2, the V gene TRBV5-1, with a tentative D call TRBD1 (5 bases). The CDR3 here is CASSLRGTDYGYTF. CDR3 DNA sequence: TGCGCCAGCAGCTTGAGGGGTACAGACTATGGCTACACCTTC.